This T cell receptor beta chain originates from a study of T cells after yellow fever vaccination. With 3 bases removed from V and 4 bases from J, the gap between germline ends came to 27 bases. The germline V gene has CDR1 MDHEN and CDR2 SYDVKM. The CDR3 spans 19 residues. TCR cDNA was made by 5'RACE template switching, adding a universal primer site and UMIs. TCRdb redid the calling of the 5' RACE reads with MiXCR, one entry per CDR3 protein. This repertoire shows about 220,000 distinct CDR3 sequences, roughly 6.2% found once; its top ten account for approximately 1.1%. Notes on the study in general: Post-booster repertoires contained most primary-vaccination clones again (about 95% CD4, roughly 90% CD8). Contamination by abundant bulk-population clonotypes could be present in FACS-sorted repertoires.

This clonotype came up many times. Its antigen is still unknown. This clonotype originated in a man aged 25 to 45 who received the YFV17D yellow fever vaccine. Sequenced here: CD4+ T cells sorted from PBMCs, sampled on the day of the yellow fever booster vaccination. The rearrangement uses TRBV28 and TRBJ2-5; tentatively, D is TRBD2 (6 bases). CDR3 nucleotide sequence: TGTGCCAGCAGTTTCCCCATTAGGCCTGGGACTCCCGATAGAGAGACCCAGTACTTC. Residues: CASSFPIRPGTPDRETQYF.